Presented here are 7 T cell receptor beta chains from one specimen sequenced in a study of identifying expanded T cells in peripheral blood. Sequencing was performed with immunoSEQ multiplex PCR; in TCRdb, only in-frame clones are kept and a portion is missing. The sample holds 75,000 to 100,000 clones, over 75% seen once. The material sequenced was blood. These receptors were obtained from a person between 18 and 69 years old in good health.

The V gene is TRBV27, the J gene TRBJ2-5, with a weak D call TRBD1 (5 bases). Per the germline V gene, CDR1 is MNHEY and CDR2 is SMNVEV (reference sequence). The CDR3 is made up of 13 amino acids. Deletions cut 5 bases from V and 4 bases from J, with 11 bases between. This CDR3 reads CASSIGVGETQYF. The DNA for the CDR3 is TGTGCCAGCAGTATAGGGGTTGGAGAGACCCAGTACTTC.

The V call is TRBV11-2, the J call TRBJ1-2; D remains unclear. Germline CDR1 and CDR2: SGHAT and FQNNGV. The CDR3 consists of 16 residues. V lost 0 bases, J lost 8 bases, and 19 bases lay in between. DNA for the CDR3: TGTGCCAGCAGCTTAGATAAGACCGGGAACCTAGGGGGCTACACCTTC. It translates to CASSLDKTGNLGGYTF.

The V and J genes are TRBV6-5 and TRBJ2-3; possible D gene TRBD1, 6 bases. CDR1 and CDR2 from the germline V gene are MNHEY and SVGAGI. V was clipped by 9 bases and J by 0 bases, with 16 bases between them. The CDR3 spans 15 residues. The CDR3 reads CASRLSGASTDTQYF. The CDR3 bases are TGTGCCAGTCGATTGTCAGGGGCGAGCACAGATACGCAGTATTTT.

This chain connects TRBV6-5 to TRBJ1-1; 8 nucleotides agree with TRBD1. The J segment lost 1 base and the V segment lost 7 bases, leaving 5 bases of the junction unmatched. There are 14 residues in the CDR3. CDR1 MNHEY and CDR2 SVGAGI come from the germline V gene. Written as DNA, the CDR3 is TGTGCCAGCAAGGGGGACAGGTGGAACACTGAAGCTTTCTTT. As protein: CASKGDRWNTEAFF.

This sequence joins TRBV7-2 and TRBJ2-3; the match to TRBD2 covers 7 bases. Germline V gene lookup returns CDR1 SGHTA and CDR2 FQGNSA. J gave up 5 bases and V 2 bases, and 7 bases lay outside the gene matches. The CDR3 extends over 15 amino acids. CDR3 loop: CASSLRLASRDTQYF. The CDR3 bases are TGTGCCAGCAGCTTACGACTAGCTTCTAGAGATACGCAGTATTTT.

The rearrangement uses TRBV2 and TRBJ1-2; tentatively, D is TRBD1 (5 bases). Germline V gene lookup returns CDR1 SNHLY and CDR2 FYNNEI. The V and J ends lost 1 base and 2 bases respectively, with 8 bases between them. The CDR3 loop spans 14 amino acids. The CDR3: CASSEGRANYGYTF. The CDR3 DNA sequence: TGTGCCAGCAGTGAAGGCAGGGCAAACTATGGCTACACCTTC.

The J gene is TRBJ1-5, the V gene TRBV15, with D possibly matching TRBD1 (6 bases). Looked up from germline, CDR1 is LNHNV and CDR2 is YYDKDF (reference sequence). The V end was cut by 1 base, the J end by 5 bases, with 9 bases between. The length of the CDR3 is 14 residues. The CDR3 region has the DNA TGTGCCACCAGCAGAGGGACAGTGTATCAGCCCCAGCATTTT. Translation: CATSRGTVYQPQHF.